One and the same sample provided the 12 T cell receptor beta chains below, sequenced in a study of T cell responses to AZD1222 COVID-19 vaccine. The table came from immunoSEQ multiplex PCR; TCRdb's copy has only in-frame clones and leaves some out. The sample lists 95,000 to 100,000 clones, about nine tenths seen once, with about 1.5% in the top ten. The sequences come from peripheral blood, collected on day 0 of AZD1222 vaccination. The receptors derive from an adult in good health.

V and J are TRBV20-1 and TRBJ1-2; no reliable D call. Trimming took 0 bases from V and 7 from J, leaving 6 bases between them. The CDR3 covers 11 residues. CDR1 and CDR2 (germline): DFQATT, SNEGSKA (reference sequence). CDR3 sequence (DNA): TGCAGTGCTAGAGATATGGGTGGCTACACCTTC. Translation: CSARDMGGYTF.

This clone was detected only once. The chain uses TRBV19 and TRBJ2-5; 8 bases fit TRBD1. The CDR3 totals 13 residues. V lost 9 bases and J lost 5; bases outside the gene matches: 8. Germline V CDR1 and CDR2: LNHDA, SQIVND (reference sequence). The CDR3 bases are TGTGCCAGATCTGGGGACAGGTGGGAGACCCAGTACTTC. Protein sequence: CARSGDRWETQYF.

The genes are TRBV4-1 and TRBJ1-1, with 7 bases identical to TRBD1. The CDR3 is 18 residues long. Germline V gene lookup returns CDR1 MGHRA and CDR2 YSYEKL. J lost 0 bases, V lost 2 bases, and 12 bases had no gene match. CDR3 in amino acids: CASSQTPRRTGLNTEAFF. Here the CDR3 DNA reads TGCGCCAGCAGCCAAACCCCTAGGAGGACAGGCTTGAACACTGAAGCTTTCTTT.

This chain links TRBV13 with TRBJ1-5, with D possibly TRBD1 on 5 matching bases. The CDR3 runs 15 residues. From germline, CDR1 is PRHDT and CDR2 FYEKMQ (reference sequence). Trimming removed 0 bases from V and 7 bases from J, with 13 bases in between. The CDR3: CASSLGQSGGQPQHF. The CDR3 DNA follows: TGTGCCAGCAGCTTAGGCCAGTCCGGGGGACAGCCCCAGCATTTT.

The chain has TRBV11-2 and TRBJ2-7; 8 bases map to TRBD1. Germline CDR1 SGHAT, CDR2 FQNNGV. The CDR3 has 15 residues. The V segment lost 5 bases and the J segment 5 bases; nucleotides outside the gene matches: 11. CDR3: CASSTPGQGRHEQYF. The CDR3 DNA is TGTGCCAGCAGCACCCCCGGACAGGGTCGCCACGAGCAGTACTTC. The entire variable domain, with the rest obtained from reference TRBV11-2 and TRBJ2-7, is as follows: EAGVAQSPRYKIIEKRQSVAFWCNPISGHATLYWYQQILGQGPKLLIQFQNNGVVDDSQLPKDRFSAERLKGVDSTLKIQPAKLEDSAVYLCASSTPGQGRHEQYFGPGTRLTVT.

This chain joins TRBV27 and TRBJ1-1, with 10 bases fitting TRBD1. CDR3 length: 14 amino acids. V was clipped by 6 bases and J by 5 bases; unmatched bases: 6. Germline CDR1 reads MNHEY; CDR2 reads SMNVEV (reference sequence). In DNA form, the CDR3 reads TGTGCCAGCAGCCCCGGACAGGGGGGAACTGAAGCTTTCTTT. Its translation: CASSPGQGGTEAFF.

This CDR3 is CASSLPAGTSGNTIYF. The CDR3 DNA reads as TGTGCCAGCAGTTTGCCCGCCGGGACTTCTGGAAACACCATATATTTT. This chain connects TRBV28 to TRBJ1-3; the D gene is possibly TRBD1 (5 bases). CDR1 MDHEN and CDR2 SYDVKM come from the germline V gene. The CDR3 consists of 16 residues. The V end lost 3 bases, the J end lost 1 base, and 13 bases lay between the germline ends.

V is TRBV12-2 and J is TRBJ2-7; TRBD1, the table's D call, lacks a check against the DNA. TRBV12-2 is tagged as a pseudogene. The CDR3 length is 15 residues. In DNA form, the CDR3 reads TGTGCAAGTCGCTTGGCCCGGGACAGAACCTACGAGCAGTACTTC. This translates into CASRLARDRTYEQYF.

The CDR3 sequence is CASRIGTPQETQYF. CDR3 DNA: TGTGCCAGCAGGATTGGGACTCCCCAAGAGACCCAGTACTTC. This sequence joins TRBV2 and TRBJ2-5, with D possibly TRBD2 on 6 matching bases. V lost 6 bases and J lost 1, with 12 bases in between. Germline CDR1 SNHLY, CDR2 FYNNEI. The CDR3 is 14 residues long.

This chain links TRBV15 with TRBJ2-2; D is possibly TRBD2 (5 bases). The CDR3 has 16 residues. Trimming left V 0 bases short and J 2 bases short, with 10 bases between. CDR1 is LNHNV, CDR2 YYDKDF, per germline (reference sequence). CDR3 in amino acids: CATSRDRPGNTGELFF. In DNA, the CDR3 is TGTGCCACCAGCAGAGATCGACCGGGAAACACCGGGGAGCTGTTTTTT. Full variable domain (remainder filled in from reference TRBV15 and TRBJ2-2): DAMVIQNPRYQVTQFGKPVTLSCSQTLNHNVMYWYQQKSSQAPKLLFHYYDKDFNNEADTPDNFQSRRPNTSFCFLDIRSPGLGDTAMYLCATSRDRPGNTGELFFGEGSRLTVL.

The chain couples TRBV5-8 to TRBJ1-4; D gene uncertain. The V gene lost 0 bases and the J gene lost 4 bases, with 7 bases spanning the gap. Germline CDR1 reads SGHTS; CDR2 reads YDEGEE. This CDR3 has 14 amino acids. CDR3 DNA sequence: TGTGCCAGCAGCTTGGAGACCCTTAATGAAAAACTGTTTTTT. It yields the protein CASSLETLNEKLFF.

The chain links TRBV6-4 to TRBJ1-6; 9 nucleotides match TRBD1. The CDR3 is 14 amino acids. Looked up from germline, CDR1 is MRHNA and CDR2 is SNTAGT. V shed 4 bases, J shed 8 bases, and the junction held 3 bases outside the gene matches. The CDR3 sequence: CASSGDREDSPLHF. The CDR3 DNA reads as TGTGCCAGCAGTGGGGACAGGGAGGATTCACCCCTCCACTTT.